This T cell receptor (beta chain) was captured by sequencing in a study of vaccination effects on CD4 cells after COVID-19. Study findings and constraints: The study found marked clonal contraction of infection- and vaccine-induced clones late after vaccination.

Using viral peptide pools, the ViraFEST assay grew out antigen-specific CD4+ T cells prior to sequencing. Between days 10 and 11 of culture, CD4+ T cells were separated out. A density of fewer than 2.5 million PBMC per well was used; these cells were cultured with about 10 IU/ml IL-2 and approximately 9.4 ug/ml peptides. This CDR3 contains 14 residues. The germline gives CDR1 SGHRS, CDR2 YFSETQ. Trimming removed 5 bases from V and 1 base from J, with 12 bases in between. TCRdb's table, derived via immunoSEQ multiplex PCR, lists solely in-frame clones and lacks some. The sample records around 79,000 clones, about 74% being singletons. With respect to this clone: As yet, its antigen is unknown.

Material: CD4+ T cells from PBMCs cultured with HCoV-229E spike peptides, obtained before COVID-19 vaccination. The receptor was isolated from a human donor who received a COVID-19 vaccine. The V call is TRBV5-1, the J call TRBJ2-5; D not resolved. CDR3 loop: CASREQTFQETQYF. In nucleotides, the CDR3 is TGCGCCAGCAGAGAACAGACCTTCCAAGAGACCCAGTACTTC.